These 10 T cell receptor beta chains were sequenced from one sample in a study of Ad26.COV2.S vaccination and SARS-CoV-2 variants. Some clones are missing from TCRdb's copy, which holds only in-frame ones; the method was immunoSEQ multiplex PCR. The sample has approximately 500,000 clones, 87% seen once. Noted treatment: 19 received Ad26.COV2.S at low or high dose, single or two shots; roughly five received placebo; per-sample allocation not given. Vaccine and placebo recipients were sampled on day 63 after the first injection. The source material was peripheral blood, sampled in a trial of Ad26.COV2.S vaccine versus placebo. The origin of the receptors is a person aged 18 to 65 who received the Ad26.COV2.S COVID-19 vaccine or a placebo.

This chain joins TRBV15 and TRBJ2-3, with 11 bases lining up with TRBD2. The CDR3 runs to 17 residues. V gave up 0 bases and J gave up 9 bases; unmatched junction bases: 11. CDR1 is LNHNV, CDR2 YYDKDF, per germline (reference sequence). CDR3 nucleotide sequence: TGTGCCACCAGCAGAGAACATAGCGGGAGGGCCGAAGGGACGCAGTATTTT. Its protein product is CATSREHSGRAEGTQYF.

The chain uses TRBV9 and TRBJ2-7; D unclear. Germline CDR1 reads SGDLS; CDR2 reads YYNGEE. V dropped 0 bases and J dropped 3 bases, with 16 bases sitting between them. The CDR3 extends over 16 amino acids. DNA of the CDR3: TGTGCCAGCAGCGTAGCCGTCGGTGACCTCAACTACGAGCAGTACTTC. Protein: CASSVAVGDLNYEQYF.

The chain carries TRBV28 and TRBJ1-4; the D gene is possibly TRBD1 (5 bases). V was shortened by 8 bases and J by 0 bases, with 13 bases between the two germline ends. From germline, CDR1 is MDHEN and CDR2 SYDVKM. The CDR3 runs 15 residues. CDR3 region: CASGGSTATNEKLFF. The CDR3 region has the DNA TGTGCCAGCGGGGGTTCAACTGCAACTAATGAAAAACTGTTTTTT.

The chain carries TRBV7-2 and TRBJ2-5, with D perhaps matching TRBD2 (6 bases). The germline CDR1 and CDR2 sequences are SGHTA and FQGNSA. The CDR3 runs 15 residues. V gave up 3 bases and J gave up 2 bases, with 13 bases separating them. The CDR3: CASSFSGLPQETQYF. Here the CDR3 DNA reads TGTGCCAGCAGCTTTTCTGGACTACCTCAAGAGACCCAGTACTTC. Complete variable domain (other parts from reference TRBV7-2 and TRBJ2-5): GAGVSQSPSNKVTEKGKDVELRCDPISGHTALYWYRQSLGQGLEFLIYFQGNSAPDKSGLPSDRFSAERTGGSVSTLTIQRTQQEDSAVYLCASSFSGLPQETQYFGPGTRLLVL.

The J gene is TRBJ2-7, the V gene TRBV19, with TRBD2 identical over 14 bases. The CDR3 sequence is 14 residues long. Per germline, CDR1 LNHDA and CDR2 SQIVND (reference sequence). The ends lost 10 bases at V and 7 bases at J; junction bases unmatched: 9. The CDR3 is CATRLAGGNGEQYF. DNA of the CDR3: TGTGCCACAAGACTAGCGGGAGGGAATGGGGAGCAGTACTTC.

The rearrangement links TRBV30 to TRBJ2-5; D ambiguous. The V gene lost 2 bases and the J gene lost 2 bases, with 6 bases spanning the gap. Germline V lookup: CDR1 GTSNPN, CDR2 SVGIG (reference sequence). The CDR3 has 12 residues. This CDR3 reads CAWSLGQETQYF. The CDR3 DNA is TGTGCCTGGAGTTTGGGACAAGAGACCCAGTACTTC.

The chain is built from TRBV30 and TRBJ2-1; 10 bases agree with TRBD1. With V trimmed by 8 bases and J by 4 bases, 8 bases remained unmatched. The CDR3 totals 14 residues. In germline, CDR1 is GTSNPN, CDR2 SVGIG (reference sequence). The CDR3 nucleotides read TGTGCCGGGGACCGGGACAGGGGATACAATGAGCAGTTCTTC. Amino acid sequence: CAGDRDRGYNEQFF.

The chain is built from TRBV30 and TRBJ1-6, with D perhaps matching TRBD1 (5 bases). This CDR3 has 14 amino acids. V shed 7 bases and J shed 9 bases, with 19 bases lying between them. Per the germline V gene, CDR1 is GTSNPN and CDR2 is SVGIG (reference sequence). CDR3 sequence: CAFDSPGISSPLHF. CDR3 nucleotides: TGTGCCTTCGACAGTCCAGGGATTTCTTCACCCCTCCACTTT.

Concerning this clone: The identical CDR3 is also encoded by other nucleotide sequences in the sample. The chain combines TRBV28 with TRBJ2-1, with no clear D. CDR3 length: 14 residues. Trimming removed 6 bases at V and 0 bases at J, with 9 bases between. Germline V CDR1 and CDR2: MDHEN, SYDVKM. The CDR3 DNA reads TGTGCCAGCAGATCGGCCAGCTCCTACAATGAGCAGTTCTTC. Its translation: CASRSASSYNEQFF.

CDR3: CASSPLGGTDTQYF. The CDR3 nucleotides are TGTGCCAGCTCACCCCTAGGAGGCACAGATACGCAGTATTTT. The chain recombines TRBV18 with TRBJ2-3; D ambiguous. V was pared by 3 bases and J by 1 base, with 8 bases between. The CDR3 totals 14 residues. Germline loops: CDR1 KGHSH, CDR2 LQKENI.